The next 26 T cell receptor beta chains were all read from a single sample in a study of T cell changes during pregnancy in multiple sclerosis. The protocol was immunoSEQ multiplex PCR, while the TCRdb copy is restricted to in-frame clones and leaves out a portion. The sample yields some 140,000 clones, roughly 95% seen once. Sequences were derived from peripheral blood, sampled after pregnancy. The receptors originated from a female donor with multiple sclerosis, enrolled in a pregnancy study.

CDR3: CASSWGLASYNEQFF. DNA of the CDR3: TGTGCCAGCAGCTGGGGACTAGCCTCCTACAATGAGCAGTTCTTC. The chain links TRBV14 to TRBJ2-1; 9 bases line up with TRBD2. Germline assignment: CDR1 SGHDN and CDR2 FVKESK. The trim removed 5 bases at V and 0 bases at J, leaving 2 bases unmatched. CDR3 length equals 15 residues.

The chain couples TRBV29-1 to TRBJ2-3; TRBD1 aligns across 8 bases. In germline, CDR1 is SQVTM, CDR2 ANQGSEA. The CDR3 has 14 amino acids. Trimming removed 6 bases from V and 1 base from J; junction bases left unmatched: 6. CDR3 sequence reads: CSVVQGVGTDTQYF. CDR3 nucleotides: TGCAGCGTAGTACAGGGGGTGGGCACAGATACGCAGTATTTT.

The chain is built from TRBV5-1 and TRBJ2-7; D not resolved. The CDR3 spans 14 residues. The germline V and J ends were trimmed by 4 bases and 3 bases, with 14 bases remaining between them. The germline gives CDR1 SGHRS, CDR2 YFSETQ. The CDR3 loop is CASSPRLNNYEQYF. In nucleotides, the CDR3 is TGCGCCAGCAGCCCGAGGCTCAACAACTACGAGCAGTACTTC.

A note on this clone: Its ends do not fully match the called genes, so a read error is possible. The rearrangement links TRBV6-4 to TRBJ1-2; perhaps TRBD1 as D (5 bases). CDR1 and CDR2 (germline): MRHNA, SNTAGT. The CDR3 runs to 12 residues. In DNA, the CDR3 is TGTGCCAGCAGGGACTACAAGGGGCCCTACACCTTC. Protein: CASRDYKGPYTF.

The chain employs TRBV29-1 and TRBJ2-1; 13 nucleotides align to TRBD2. V gave up 7 bases and J gave up 6 bases; unmatched junction bases: 6. The CDR3 totals 14 residues. Looked up from germline, CDR1 is SQVTM and CDR2 is ANQGSEA. The CDR3 reads CSAAGTSGTNEQFF. DNA of the CDR3: TGCAGCGCCGCAGGGACTAGCGGGACCAATGAGCAGTTCTTC.

The rearrangement links TRBV5-4 to TRBJ1-1, with 7 bases fitting TRBD1. The J segment lost 2 bases and the V segment lost 4 bases, leaving 8 bases of the junction unmatched. The CDR3 loop spans 15 amino acids. Germline lookup yields CDR1 SGHNT and CDR2 YYREEE (reference sequence). CDR3 sequence reads: CASSNQDRINTEAFF. CDR3 DNA sequence: TGTGCCAGCAGCAATCAGGACAGGATAAACACTGAAGCTTTCTTT.

The chain has TRBV11-3 and TRBJ1-5, with 7 bases fitting TRBD1. Germline trimming cut 3 bases from V and 5 bases from J; bases unmatched to any gene: 4. The germline V gene encodes CDR1 SGHNT and CDR2 YENEEA. The CDR3 spans 14 residues. The CDR3 here is CASSFRQGHQPQHF. In DNA form, the CDR3 reads TGTGCCAGCAGCTTTCGACAGGGTCATCAGCCCCAGCATTTT.

The chain has TRBV5-1 and TRBJ2-3; 9 bases fit TRBD2. The CDR3 sequence is 17 residues long. J was trimmed by 3 bases and V by 1 base; bases with no gene match: 9. Germline V gene sequence: CDR1 SGHRS, CDR2 YFSETQ. This CDR3 reads CASSLRNSGSGTDTQYF. The CDR3, as DNA: TGCGCCAGCAGCTTGCGCAATAGCGGGAGTGGAACAGATACGCAGTATTTT.

The table lists this clone with a count of one. This chain uses TRBV28 with TRBJ2-2; 8 nucleotides agree with TRBD1. V lost 5 bases, J lost 13 bases, and 3 bases stayed unmatched. Germline assignment: CDR1 MDHEN and CDR2 SYDVKM. The CDR3 runs to 11 residues. As DNA, the CDR3 is TGTGCCAGCAGTCCAGGGGGCGTGCTGTTTTTT. Protein product: CASSPGGVLFF.

Worth noting for this clone: Germline and junction disagree at one end, which may indicate a read error. V usage is TRBV10-3 and J usage is TRBJ2-5, with D maybe TRBD1 (6 bases). The germline V gene encodes CDR1 ENHRY and CDR2 SYGVKD. This CDR3 comprises 13 residues. CDR3: CAISGGWEETQYF. The CDR3 nucleotides are TGTGCCATTAGTGGGGGCTGGGAAGAGACCCAGTACTTC.

This chain connects TRBV7-9 to TRBJ2-3; D is uncertain. The germline V and J ends were trimmed by 1 base and 1 base, with 6 bases remaining between them. The CDR3 runs to 14 residues. Germline V gene data show CDR1 as SEHNR and CDR2 as FQNEAQ (reference sequence). DNA for the CDR3: TGTGCCAGCAGCTTAGTTCAGGGCACAGATACGCAGTATTTT. Its protein product is CASSLVQGTDTQYF.

V gene TRBV9 combines with J gene TRBJ2-3, with a weak D call TRBD2 (6 bases). Per the germline V gene, CDR1 is SGDLS and CDR2 is YYNGEE. The CDR3 totals 16 residues. Trimming shortened V by 4 bases and J by 2 bases, and 17 bases separated the two germline ends. The CDR3 nucleotides read TGTGCCAGCAGCCCAGGGACTGGAATCATCACAGATACGCAGTATTTT. This gives the protein CASSPGTGIITDTQYF.

CDR3 DNA: TGTGCCACCAGCAGATCCACCCTCCGGGACAGACGATCCTACGAGCAGTACTTC. Translated: CATSRSTLRDRRSYEQYF. The chain recombines TRBV15 with TRBJ2-7; 7 nucleotides line up with TRBD1. J was trimmed by 1 base and V by 2 bases; bases with no gene match: 14. The CDR3 is 18 amino acids. Germline CDR1 reads LNHNV; CDR2 reads YYDKDF (reference sequence).

The CDR3 sequence is CASIPVGGREQYF. CDR3 nucleotides: TGTGCCAGCATCCCCGTGGGCGGGAGAGAGCAGTACTTC. The chain recombines TRBV27 with TRBJ2-7; 7 nucleotides match TRBD2. Looked up from germline, CDR1 is MNHEY and CDR2 is SMNVEV (reference sequence). The ends lost 7 bases at V and 7 bases at J; junction bases unmatched: 10. The CDR3 has 13 amino acids.

This chain links TRBV19 with TRBJ1-4; no reliable D call. The ends were cut back, 3 bases at V and 8 bases at J, with 7 bases in the middle. This CDR3 comprises 12 residues. Germline CDR1 LNHDA, CDR2 SQIVND (reference sequence). CDR3 DNA: TGTGCCAGTAGTATGGGGAGGGAAAAACTGTTTTTT. This encodes CASSMGREKLFF.

The V and J genes are TRBV5-4 and TRBJ2-3, with 9 positions matching TRBD2. The CDR3 is 17 residues long. The germline V gene has CDR1 SGHNT and CDR2 YYREEE (reference sequence). The junction had 8 bases not matched to a gene; V was cut back by 0 bases and J by 3 bases. The CDR3 region is CASSLGISGRNTDTQYF. The CDR3 DNA reads TGTGCCAGCAGCTTGGGAATTAGCGGGAGAAATACAGATACGCAGTATTTT.

This sequence joins TRBV5-4 and TRBJ1-2, with D tentatively TRBD1 (5 bases). Deletions cut 3 bases from V and 4 bases from J, with 10 bases between. Germline lookup yields CDR1 SGHNT and CDR2 YYREEE (reference sequence). The CDR3 is 13 residues long. This CDR3 reads CASSSGGGYGYTF. For the CDR3, the DNA is TGTGCCAGCAGCTCTGGGGGAGGCTATGGCTACACCTTC. The variable domain in full, completed from reference TRBV5-4 and TRBJ1-2, reads ETGVTQSPTHLIKTRGQQVTLRCSSQSGHNTVSWYQQALGQGPQFIFQYYREEENGRGNFPPRFSGLQFPNYSSELNVNALELDDSALYLCASSSGGGYGYTFGSGTRLTVV.

The rearrangement joins TRBV11-2 to TRBJ2-7; TRBD2 might be the D (6 bases). Germline V gene sequence: CDR1 SGHAT, CDR2 FQNNGV. Trimming cost V 3 bases and J 2 bases, with 17 bases left between them. The CDR3 runs to 16 residues. The CDR3 DNA follows: TGTGCCAGCAGCTTTGCTTCCGGGACTTTACCCTACGAGCAGTACTTC. It yields the protein CASSFASGTLPYEQYF.

V is TRBV5-6 and J is TRBJ2-4; tentative D call: TRBD2 (5 bases). Germline assignment: CDR1 SGHDT and CDR2 YYEEEE. Trimming took 0 bases from V and 9 from J, leaving 7 bases between them. The CDR3 covers 12 residues. The CDR3 DNA follows: TGTGCCAGCAGCTTGGGTGGGAGCATTCAGTACTTC. The encoded protein is CASSLGGSIQYF.

The chain has TRBV5-4 and TRBJ1-1; no firm D call. This CDR3 region has 14 residues. Trimming removed 2 bases from V and 3 bases from J, with 11 bases in between. Germline lookup yields CDR1 SGHNT and CDR2 YYREEE (reference sequence). The DNA of the CDR3 is TGTGCCAGCAGCTTAGAGGGAGCCCACACTGAAGCTTTCTTT. The encoded protein is CASSLEGAHTEAFF.

V and J are TRBV6-5 and TRBJ1-2; D not certain. The CDR3 has 15 residues. V was cut by 4 bases and J by 3 bases, with 15 bases left in between. Per germline, CDR1 MNHEY and CDR2 SVGAGI. The CDR3 here is CASSSPLEGYYGYTF. The CDR3 bases are TGTGCCAGCAGTTCCCCCCTCGAGGGCTACTATGGCTACACCTTC.

The count of this clone is one. The V call is TRBV9, the J call TRBJ2-1, with 8 bases aligning to TRBD1. Germline V lookup: CDR1 SGDLS, CDR2 YYNGEE. Trimming removed 5 bases from V and 5 bases from J; junction bases left unmatched: 9. The CDR3 is made up of 15 amino acids. The CDR3 coding sequence is TGTGCCAGCAGTGCCGGGACAGGCTTAAACAATGAGCAGTTCTTC. Its protein product is CASSAGTGLNNEQFF.

This chain links TRBV19 with TRBJ2-1; D gene ambiguous. This CDR3 contains 11 residues. Trimming stripped 7 bases from V and 4 bases from J, with 5 bases between. CDR1 and CDR2 (germline): LNHDA, SQIVND (reference sequence). This chain's CDR3 is CASKLYNEQFF. The CDR3 DNA is TGTGCCAGTAAACTGTACAATGAGCAGTTCTTC.

The V and J genes are TRBV13 and TRBJ2-7; possibly TRBD2 for D (6 bases). CDR3 length: 14 amino acids. V was clipped by 4 bases and J by 4 bases, with 14 bases between them. Germline CDR1 PRHDT, CDR2 FYEKMQ (reference sequence). The CDR3 sequence is CASSSSSVGYEQYF. In DNA form, the CDR3 reads TGTGCCAGCAGCTCCTCTAGCGTGGGATACGAGCAGTACTTC. Supplemented by reference TRBV13 and TRBJ2-7, the full variable domain reads AAGVIQSPRHLIKEKRETATLKCYPIPRHDTVYWYQQGPGQDPQFLISFYEKMQSDKGSIPDRFSAQQFSDYHSELNMSSLELGDSALYFCASSSSSVGYEQYFGPGTRLTVT.

V gene TRBV5-1 combines with J gene TRBJ2-5, with TRBD2 identical over 11 bases. Germline CDR1 reads SGHRS; CDR2 reads YFSETQ. V shed 4 bases and J 4 bases; nucleotides not matched to a gene: 3. This CDR3 region has 14 residues. CDR3 nucleotide sequence: TGCGCCAGCAGCCACGGACTAGCGGGAGAGACCCAGTACTTC. Translation: CASSHGLAGETQYF.

J is TRBJ2-4 and V is TRBV30; D remains unclear. The CDR3 contains 11 residues. The germline V and J ends were trimmed by 2 bases and 9 bases, with 8 bases remaining between them. Germline values: CDR1 GTSNPN, CDR2 SVGIG (reference sequence). CDR3 bases: TGTGCCTGGAGTCCCCAATCCATTCAGTACTTC. Translating gives CAWSPQSIQYF.